This T cell receptor beta chain was identified in a study of blood T cell repertoires in COVID-19. About the research overall: From the United States, Italy and Spain came samples of acute and convalescent COVID-19.

As processed by the authors: Researchers report that nucleated cell counts were estimated from reference gene primer amplification. Assay: immunoSEQ multiplex PCR; the TCRdb copy retains only in-frame clones and omits some. Clone size and the V and J calls come from that table; the DNA yielded D and trimming. This table holds about 400,000 clones, 85% to 90% found once. The CDR3 is 14 residues long. With V trimmed by 4 bases and J by 5 bases, 2 bases remained unmatched. Germline-derived CDR1 and CDR2 are KGHSH and LQKENI. Sequencing input: PBMCs or T cells enriched from blood (not recorded which). This receptor was obtained from a young woman with acute COVID-19. The genes are TRBV18 and TRBJ1-5, with 10 positions matching TRBD1. The CDR3 spells CASSLGTGDQPQHF. CDR3 nucleotide sequence: TGTGCCAGCTCACTGGGGACAGGGGATCAGCCCCAGCATTTT.